This is a list of T cell receptor beta chains from one sample in a study of regulatory T cells in long-lasting Graves disease. Via MiXCR, TCRdb re-called the multiplex PCR reads, giving one row per CDR3 protein. The repertoire has 580,000 or so distinct CDR3 sequences, more than 15% of them found once; the top ten carry about 12%. These records were also assigned to another study, of T cells in Graves' hyperthyroidism and ophthalmopathy.

Sample: peripheral blood mononuclear cells (PBMCs), taken at new diagnosis, from a patient treated with antithyroid drugs. The receptors stem from a man between 18 and 35 years old with Graves disease. Each CDR3 is given with its conserved first and last residue. A D gene is named only where the DNA matches it firmly. Clone size appears in some rows only: once, few, many, or a class for an expanded clone.

DNA | CDR3 | J | size | D | V
TGTGCCAGCAGTACTCTCGCCGGGATGAACACTGAAGCTTTCTTT | CASSTLAGMNTEAFF | TRBJ1-1 | many | . | TRBV6-1
TGCGCCAGCAGCTTGATTCCAGGGTCAAATCAGCCCCAGCATTTT | CASSLIPGSNQPQHF | TRBJ1-5 | many | . | TRBV5-1
TGCAGTGCTACGAAGGGACTAGCGGGATTGGTCGGCTACAATGAGCAGTTCTTC | CSATKGLAGLVGYNEQFF | TRBJ2-1 | . | TRBD2 | TRBV20-1
TGCAGTGCCAGACGCCCCGGACTAGAAGCGTACGAGCAGTACTTC | CSARRPGLEAYEQYF | TRBJ2-7 | few | TRBD2 | TRBV20-1
TGTGCCAGCAGCGTCGGGGGGGGACTAAACACCGGGGAGCTGTTTTTT | CASSVGGGLNTGELFF | TRBJ2-2 | . | TRBD2 | TRBV9
TGTGCCAGCAGGGCCGACATCGCGGGAGGGCCGAGAGAGACCCAGTACTTC | CASRADIAGGPRETQYF | TRBJ2-5 | . | TRBD2 | TRBV6-2/TRBV6-3
TGTGCCAGCTCGGACAGGGATTTCGATGAGCAGTTCTTC | CASSDRDFDEQFF | TRBJ2-1 | . | TRBD1 | TRBV25-1
TGTGCCGACTCCGGGACAGATTTCACAGATACGCAGTATTTT | CADSGTDFTDTQYF | TRBJ2-3 | many | TRBD1 | TRBV2
TGTGCCAGCAGCCTACTTGGCGGGAGGGCCGGCGAGCAGTACTTC | CASSLLGGRAGEQYF | TRBJ2-7 | . | TRBD2 | TRBV3-1
TGTGCCAGCTCACCGGGTTCGCTCACAGATACGCAGTATTTT | CASSPGSLTDTQYF | TRBJ2-3 | many | . | TRBV18
TGTGCCAATCGGGGGTCTAACTATGGCTACACCTTC | CANRGSNYGYTF | TRBJ1-2 | . | . | TRBV6-1
TGTGCCAGCAGTTTTGGGCCAGGGGCTAGGAGGGGCTACACCTTC | CASSFGPGARRGYTF | TRBJ1-2 | few | . | TRBV12-3/TRBV12-4
TGTGCCAGCAGGAGGGACAGGGCTTCACCCCTCCACTTT | CASRRDRASPLHF | TRBJ1-6 | many | TRBD1 | TRBV12-3/TRBV12-4
TGTGCCAGCAGTCCCCAGCAGACAGGGATGGAGACCCAGTACTTC | CASSPQQTGMETQYF | TRBJ2-5 | . | TRBD1 | TRBV28
TGTGCCAGCAGCTTAGGTGGGCGTCCCCTCTATGGCTACACCTTC | CASSLGGRPLYGYTF | TRBJ1-2 | . | . | TRBV7-9
TGTGCCAGCAGTTTAATAGGGACAGGAAATAGCAATCAGCCCCAGCATTTT | CASSLIGTGNSNQPQHF | TRBJ1-5 | many | TRBD1 | TRBV12-3/TRBV12-4
TGCAGTGCTTCGCCGGGACTAGCGACAGATACGCAGTATTTT | CSASPGLATDTQYF | TRBJ2-3 | few | TRBD2 | TRBV20-1
TGTGCCACCGCCCGTTCCTACGAGCAGTACTTC | CATARSYEQYF | TRBJ2-7 | . | . | TRBV6-1
TGTGCCAGCAGTCCTGACAGGGGTCAGCCCCAGCATTTT | CASSPDRGQPQHF | TRBJ1-5 | many | TRBD1 | TRBV18
TGCAGTGTTCGGGGGAGGCGAACTTACGAGCAGTACTTC | CSVRGRRTYEQYF | TRBJ2-7 | few | . | TRBV20-1
TGTGCCAGCAGCTTATTGGAAGGGGGCGTCTATGGCTACACCTTC | CASSLLEGGVYGYTF | TRBJ1-2 | few | TRBD1 | TRBV11-2
TGTGCCTGGGGGATTTTTTCGAATGAAAAACTGTTTTTT | CAWGIFSNEKLFF | TRBJ1-4 | . | . | TRBV30
TGTGCCACCAGCTGGGGGCAAGAGACCCAGTACTTC | CATSWGQETQYF | TRBJ2-5 | many | . | TRBV15
TGTGCCAGCAGCGTAGGAGGTAGCGGGAGAGAGACCGGGGAGCTGTTTTTT | CASSVGGSGRETGELFF | TRBJ2-2 | . | TRBD2 | TRBV9
TGTGCCACCATGTCGGGGTCCGAGCAGTACTTC | CATMSGSEQYF | TRBJ2-7 | . | . | TRBV25-1
TGCGCCAGCAGCTCGGGACTAGCGGGGAGCCAATTCTACGAGCAGTACTTC | CASSSGLAGSQFYEQYF | TRBJ2-7 | few | TRBD2 | TRBV5-1
TGTGCCAGCTCACCCGCCGGACAGGGGGTTAGCAATCAGCCCCAGCATTTT | CASSPAGQGVSNQPQHF | TRBJ1-5 | many | TRBD1 | TRBV18
TGTGCCAGCAGTTCCGCCGGGACAGGGGGCTCCTACGAGCAGTACTTC | CASSSAGTGGSYEQYF | TRBJ2-7 | many | TRBD1 | TRBV12-3/TRBV12-4
TGTGCCAGCAGTCCGGTACCCCAGGGCTCCTACGAGCAGTACTTC | CASSPVPQGSYEQYF | TRBJ2-7 | many | . | TRBV28
TGTGCCAGCAGCCCCCAACTAGGCCGGGCCTACGAGCAGTACTTC | CASSPQLGRAYEQYF | TRBJ2-7 | many | . | TRBV7-9
TGTGCCAGCAGCTTAAAGGGACAGTCGGACGAGCAGTACTTC | CASSLKGQSDEQYF | TRBJ2-7 | many | TRBD1 | TRBV13
TGCAGCGGGTCGGCAGGCTCCTACGAGCAGTACTTC | CSGSAGSYEQYF | TRBJ2-7 | many | . | TRBV29-1
TGTGCCAGCAGTCGACTTGGCTACGAGCAGTACTTC | CASSRLGYEQYF | TRBJ2-7 | many | . | TRBV3-1
TGTGCCAGCAGTTTTTCCGGACAGAGCTCCCCGGAGCAGTACTTC | CASSFSGQSSPEQYF | TRBJ2-7 | . | . | TRBV27
TGTGCCAGCAGCCTTACCCGTCCCGGGACGGCCTATGGCTACACCTTC | CASSLTRPGTAYGYTF | TRBJ1-2 | . | . | TRBV7-9